This TCR beta chain was obtained from a study of radiotherapy plus CTLA-4 blockade in lung cancer. Libraries were prepared by immunoSEQ multiplex PCR; TCRdb keeps only in-frame clonotypes and omits some of them. Of 84,000 or so clones in the sample, approximately 80% were seen once. Trimming took 4 bases from V and 1 from J; bases not matched to a gene: 9. The CDR3 spans 16 residues. Germline CDR1 and CDR2: MNHNS and SASEGT. Findings and limits, study-wide: Expansion in blood of tumor-derived TCR clones was seen after radiotherapy plus ipilimumab.

Comments on this clone: Its antigen is unidentified.

The sequence was collected from a human donor with non-small cell lung cancer that progressed on radiotherapy plus ipilimumab. This chain links TRBV6-1 with TRBJ2-5, with 7 bases fitting TRBD1. Material: peripheral blood, obtained from a patient treated with radiotherapy plus ipilimumab. The CDR3 loop reads CASSGTGTAIQETQYF. CDR3 sequence (DNA): TGTGCCAGCAGTGGAACCGGGACAGCTATCCAAGAGACCCAGTACTTC.